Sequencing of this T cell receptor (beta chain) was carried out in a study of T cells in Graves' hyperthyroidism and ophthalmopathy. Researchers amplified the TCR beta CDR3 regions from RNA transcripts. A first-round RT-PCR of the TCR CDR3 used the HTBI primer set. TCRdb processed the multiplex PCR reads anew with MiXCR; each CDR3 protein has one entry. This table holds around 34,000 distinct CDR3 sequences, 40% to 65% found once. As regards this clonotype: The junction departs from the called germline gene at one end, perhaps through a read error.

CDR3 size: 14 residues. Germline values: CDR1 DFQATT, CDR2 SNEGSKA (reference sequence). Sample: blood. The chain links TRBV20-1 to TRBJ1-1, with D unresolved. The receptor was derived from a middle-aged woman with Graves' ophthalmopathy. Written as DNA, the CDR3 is TGCAGTGCTAGAGATTTGCGCGGTGACACGGAAGCTTTCTTT. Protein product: CSARDLRGDTEAFF.